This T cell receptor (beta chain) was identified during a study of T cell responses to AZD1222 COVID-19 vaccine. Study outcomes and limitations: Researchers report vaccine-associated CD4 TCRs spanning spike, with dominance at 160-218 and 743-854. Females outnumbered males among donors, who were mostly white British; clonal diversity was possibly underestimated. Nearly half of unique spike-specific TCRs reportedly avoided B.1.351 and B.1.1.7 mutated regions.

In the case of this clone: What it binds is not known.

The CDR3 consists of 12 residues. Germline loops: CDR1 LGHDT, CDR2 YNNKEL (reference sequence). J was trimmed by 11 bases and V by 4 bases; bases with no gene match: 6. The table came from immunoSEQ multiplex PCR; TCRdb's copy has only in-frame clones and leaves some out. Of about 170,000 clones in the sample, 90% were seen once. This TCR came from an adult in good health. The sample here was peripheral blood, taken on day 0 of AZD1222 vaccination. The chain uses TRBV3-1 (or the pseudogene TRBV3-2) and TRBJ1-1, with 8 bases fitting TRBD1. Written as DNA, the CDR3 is TGTGCCAGCAGCCTACGACAGGGGTTGGCTTTCTTT. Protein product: CASSLRQGLAFF.